What follows is one T cell receptor beta chain and its context. The antigen remains unidentified. The data stem from a study of OX40 agonist ivuxolimab in advanced cancers. In the study overall: From about 23 to 85 years was the age range, with a mean of roughly 64 years, and 70% to 85% were male.

Overall study results and limits: Averaged across samples, CD8+ T cells carried more expanded clones than CD4+ did. Doses of 0.1 to 3.0 mg/kg were accompanied by clonal expansion of CD4+ and CD8+ blood T cells by week 6. In a subset of nonresponders, normalized T-cell clonal expansion was also low.

Per germline, CDR1 GTSNPN and CDR2 SVGIG (reference sequence). The CDR3 extends over 18 amino acids. The repertoire was sequenced with immunoSEQ multiplex PCR; TCRdb's copy has only in-frame clones and lacks some. The profile shows about 36,000 clones, under 85% of them singletons. Sequenced here: CD4+ or CD8+ T cells sorted from blood, sampled in a trial of the OX40 agonist ivuxolimab. J is TRBJ2-5 and V is TRBV30, with D unclear. The tail of the sequence fits TRBJ2-7 better, so the J call may be wrong. The TCR was taken from an adult with an advanced solid tumor such as melanoma, head and neck, liver or kidney cancer. The CDR3 here is CAWSVRGMRVRSSYEQYF. The CDR3, as DNA: TGTGCCTGGAGTGTACGAGGAATGAGAGTTAGGAGCTCCTACGAGCAGTACTTC.